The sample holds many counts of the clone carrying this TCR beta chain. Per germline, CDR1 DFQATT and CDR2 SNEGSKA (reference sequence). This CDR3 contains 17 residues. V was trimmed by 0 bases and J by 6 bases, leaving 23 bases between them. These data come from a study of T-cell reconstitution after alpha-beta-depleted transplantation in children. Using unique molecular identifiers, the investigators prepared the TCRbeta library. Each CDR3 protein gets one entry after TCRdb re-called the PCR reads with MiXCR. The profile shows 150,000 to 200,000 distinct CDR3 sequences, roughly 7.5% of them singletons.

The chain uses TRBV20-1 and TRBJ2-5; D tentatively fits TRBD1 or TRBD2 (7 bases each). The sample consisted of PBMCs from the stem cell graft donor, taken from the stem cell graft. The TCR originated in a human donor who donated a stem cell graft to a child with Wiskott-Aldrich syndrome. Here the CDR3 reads CSAREASAQGGGQTQYF. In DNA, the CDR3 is TGCAGTGCTAGAGAAGCTAGCGCCCAGGGGGGGGGGCAGACCCAGTACTTC.